Presented here are 20 T cell receptor beta chains from one specimen sequenced in a study of CD8 T cells in ankylosing spondylitis (dated by TCRdb to the late 2010s). Libraries came from 5' RACE. The data were produced on an Illumina HiSeq 2500. The raw public reads went through TCRdb reprocessing: fastp at Q25, MiXCR clone calling, in-frame beta chains kept. Entries are consolidated by CDR3 protein sequence, retaining the most common genes and DNA. Present in this sample are tens of thousands of distinct CDR3 sequences, 5.3% of which were seen just once. Of the sample, about 2.2% is held by the ten largest clones. The specimen sequenced was blood, either unsorted or a sorted T cell fraction (not recorded which). The receptors here all came from a male donor with ankylosing spondylitis or in good health (not recorded which).

In this sample, this clonotype turned up many times. This chain connects TRBV3-1 to TRBJ2-1; D possibly matches TRBD1 or TRBD2 (6 bases each). V lost 1 base, J lost 7 bases, and 20 bases lay in between. The CDR3 has 17 amino acids. Per the germline V gene, CDR1 is LGHDT and CDR2 is YNNKEL (reference sequence). CDR3 region: CASSQVRGRQGRNEQFF. Written as DNA, the CDR3 is TGTGCCAGCAGCCAAGTTCGGGGGAGGCAGGGGAGGAATGAGCAGTTCTTC.

This clonotype appeared many times. The genes are TRBV9 and TRBJ2-5, with TRBD2 matching over 8 bases. J lost 3 bases, V lost 2 bases, and 3 bases had no gene match. Germline-derived CDR1 and CDR2 are SGDLS and YYNGEE. The CDR3 is 14 residues long. CDR3 residues: CASSVRGVKETQYF. The CDR3 nucleotides are TGTGCCAGCAGCGTGCGGGGGGTAAAAGAGACCCAGTACTTC.

This clonotype was observed at least ten times. This chain connects TRBV29-1 to TRBJ2-3; weak D call: TRBD1 (6 bases). Trimming cost V 6 bases and J 4 bases, with 14 bases left between them. The CDR3 sequence is 13 residues long. Per germline, CDR1 SQVTM and CDR2 ANQGSEA. This chain's CDR3 is CSVDSDGPDTQYF. Written as DNA, the CDR3 is TGCAGCGTGGACAGTGACGGACCAGATACGCAGTATTTT.

This clonotype has a count of ten or more. The chain recombines TRBV28 with TRBJ2-7; a possible D gene is TRBD1 (5 bases). The germline CDR1 and CDR2 sequences are MDHEN and SYDVKM. V shed 2 bases and J shed 3 bases, with 8 bases lying between them. There are 13 residues in the CDR3. The CDR3 loop reads CASSLQGNYEQYF. DNA of the CDR3: TGTGCCAGCAGTTTACAGGGAAACTACGAGCAGTACTTC.

Ten or more counts support this clonotype. The rearrangement links TRBV25-1 to TRBJ1-2, with a weak D call TRBD1 (5 bases). Trimming took off 6 bases at V and 3 bases at J, with 8 bases between the two ends. The germline V gene encodes CDR1 MGHDK and CDR2 SYGVNS. This CDR3 region has 12 residues. In DNA, the CDR3 is TGTGCCAGCAGAGGGGAGTACTATGGCTACACCTTC. The encoded protein is CASRGEYYGYTF.

In nucleotides, the CDR3 is TGTGCCAGCAGCTCTCTGGACAGGGGTGGGTCAGATACGCAGTATTTT. This gives the protein CASSSLDRGGSDTQYF. The chain joins TRBV11-2 to TRBJ2-3; 9 bases are shared with TRBD1. After removal of 4 bases from V and 4 bases from J, the junction contained 9 bases not matched to a gene. Germline assignment: CDR1 SGHAT and CDR2 FQNNGV. This CDR3 comprises 16 residues.

This clonotype came up many times. This chain joins TRBV9 and TRBJ2-5, with a tentative D call TRBD2 (7 bases). Germline CDR1 is SGDLS and CDR2 is YYNGEE. The CDR3 sequence is 16 residues long. Between the trimmed V and J ends, which lost 3 bases and 2 bases, there was a span of 17 bases. CDR3: CASSAGRGRAQETQYF. Here the CDR3 DNA reads TGTGCCAGCAGCGCGGGAAGGGGGAGGGCTCAAGAGACCCAGTACTTC.

This clonotype was picked up many times. The V and J genes are TRBV28 and TRBJ2-5, with D perhaps matching TRBD2 (5 bases). The CDR3 sequence is 16 residues long. The ends were cut back, 7 bases at V and 5 bases at J, with 23 bases in the middle. The germline V gene has CDR1 MDHEN and CDR2 SYDVKM. CDR3 bases: TGTGCCAGCAAGAGTCAGTGGCTAGCCAATCGGGAGACCCAGTACTTC. It encodes CASKSQWLANRETQYF.

The sample holds many counts of this clonotype. This rearrangement joins TRBV19 to TRBJ2-1, with 13 bases identical to TRBD2. The V segment lost 4 bases and the J segment 0 bases; nucleotides outside the gene matches: 3. CDR3 size: 17 residues. Germline V gene data show CDR1 as LNHDA and CDR2 as SQIVND (reference sequence). The CDR3 protein is CASSTTSGGSSYNEQFF. The CDR3 DNA reads as TGTGCCAGTAGTACGACTAGCGGGGGGAGCTCCTACAATGAGCAGTTCTTC.

This clonotype was detected only a few times. V gene TRBV24-1 combines with J gene TRBJ2-5, with 8 bases fitting TRBD1. V lost 3 bases and J lost 4; bases outside the gene matches: 6. This CDR3 has 15 amino acids. Germline lookup yields CDR1 KGHDR and CDR2 SFDVKD. CDR3 sequence (DNA): TGTGCCACCAGTGATGACTCGACAGGGGCAGAGACCCAGTACTTC. Its protein product is CATSDDSTGAETQYF.

This clonotype was seen ten or more times. The chain couples TRBV29-1 to TRBJ1-1, with 7 bases aligning to TRBD1. Germline V gene data show CDR1 as SQVTM and CDR2 as ANQGSEA. Trimming at V came to 6 bases and at J to 1 base, leaving 5 bases not matched to a gene. This CDR3 comprises 13 residues. CDR3 protein: CSVIRQGNTEAFF. DNA for the CDR3: TGCAGCGTGATAAGACAGGGGAACACTGAAGCTTTCTTT. Full variable domain (remainder filled in from reference TRBV29-1 and TRBJ1-1): SAVISQKPSRDICQRGTSLTIQCQVDSQVTMMFWYRQQPGQSLTLIATANQGSEATYESGFVIDKFPISRPNLTFSTLTVSNMSPEDSSIYLCSVIRQGNTEAFFGQGTRLTVV.

Ten or more counts support this clonotype. The chain joins TRBV7-2 to TRBJ2-2; D unresolved. Germline CDR1 reads SGHTA; CDR2 reads FQGNSA. The CDR3 is 15 residues long. V gave up 1 base and J gave up 4 bases, with 10 bases separating them. This chain's CDR3 is CASSLVAGFTGELFF. CDR3 in DNA: TGTGCCAGCAGCTTAGTGGCAGGCTTCACCGGGGAGCTGTTTTTT.

This clonotype was observed many times. The rearrangement uses TRBV15 and TRBJ2-7; D may match TRBD1 or TRBD2 (5 bases each). This CDR3 has 15 residues. CDR1 and CDR2 from the germline V gene are LNHNV and YYDKDF (reference sequence). V lost 0 bases, J lost 2 bases, and 11 bases lay in between. CDR3 in DNA: TGTGCCACCAGCAGAGAGGCAGGGAGTACCTACGAGCAGTACTTC. Its translation is CATSREAGSTYEQYF.

Many counts were recorded for this clonotype. The chain carries TRBV19 and TRBJ1-2; no definite D call. CDR3 length: 13 residues. Germline V gene lookup returns CDR1 LNHDA and CDR2 SQIVND (reference sequence). Trimming removed 7 bases from V and 5 bases from J, with 14 bases in between. The CDR3 loop is CASNETPDYGYTF. The CDR3 DNA reads as TGTGCCAGTAACGAGACACCGGATTATGGCTACACCTTC.

This clonotype was counted many times. The V and J genes are TRBV30 and TRBJ1-5; D remains ambiguous. The CDR3 has 15 residues. CDR1 is GTSNPN, CDR2 SVGIG, per germline (reference sequence). Trimming removed 3 bases from V and 2 bases from J, with 14 bases in between. The CDR3 DNA reads TGTGCCTGGAGGGCGGGTTTATCGGGCAATCAGCCCCAGCATTTT. It encodes CAWRAGLSGNQPQHF. Combining the CDR3 with reference TRBV30 and TRBJ1-5 gives the whole variable domain SQTIHQWPATLVQPVGSPLSLECTVEGTSNPNLYWYRQAAGRGLQLLFYSVGIGQISSEVPQNLSASRPQDRQFILSSKKLLLSDSGFYLCAWRAGLSGNQPQHFGDGTRLSIL.

Only a few counts were recorded for this clonotype. The chain joins TRBV28 to TRBJ1-1; weak D call: TRBD1 (6 bases). The germline V and J ends were trimmed by 1 base and 4 bases, with 22 bases remaining between them. Germline V gene sequence: CDR1 MDHEN, CDR2 SYDVKM. There are 18 residues in the CDR3. The CDR3, as DNA: TGTGCCAGCAGTTTATCTTACGGGGCCGGCGGAGGGGGCACTGAAGCTTTCTTT. It is translated as CASSLSYGAGGGGTEAFF. The full variable domain, in which reference TRBV28 and TRBJ1-1 provide the parts outside the CDR3, is DVKVTQSSRYLVKRTGEKVFLECVQDMDHENMFWYRQDPGLGLRLIYFSYDVKMKEKGDIPEGYSVSREKKERFSLILESASTNQTSMYLCASSLSYGAGGGGTEAFFGQGTRLTVV.

There are many counts of this clonotype. This chain connects TRBV20-1 to TRBJ2-1; TRBD2 matches at 7 bases. The germline V gene encodes CDR1 DFQATT and CDR2 SNEGSKA (reference sequence). Trimming removed 7 bases from V and 0 bases from J; junction bases left unmatched: 0. This CDR3 comprises 12 residues. The CDR3 loop reads CSGEGSYNEQFF. The DNA of the CDR3 is TGCAGTGGGGAGGGCTCCTACAATGAGCAGTTCTTC.

Many counts were recorded for this clonotype. The chain has TRBV6-5 and TRBJ2-3; 15 bases align to TRBD2. This CDR3 spans 17 amino acids. Germline CDR1 reads MNHEY; CDR2 reads SVGAGI. V trimming: 2 bases; J trimming: 4 bases; junction bases outside the gene matches: 4. The DNA of the CDR3 is TGTGCCAGCAGTTACCCAGGGACTAGCGGGAGGTCAGATACGCAGTATTTT. Translated: CASSYPGTSGRSDTQYF.

In this sample, this clonotype turned up many times. The J gene is TRBJ2-1, the V gene TRBV7-9, with TRBD2 identical over 13 bases. The CDR3 runs to 13 residues. The V segment lost 10 bases and the J segment 6 bases; nucleotides outside the gene matches: 3. Germline CDR1 reads SEHNR; CDR2 reads FQNEAQ (reference sequence). The CDR3 sequence is CAITSGGVNEQFF. The CDR3 bases are TGTGCCATTACTAGCGGGGGGGTCAATGAGCAGTTCTTC.

This clonotype was counted at least ten times. The chain combines TRBV6-2 or TRBV6-3 with TRBJ1-5; a weak D match, TRBD1 (6 bases). The CDR3 runs 18 residues. V dropped 5 bases and J dropped 5 bases, with 25 bases sitting between them. Germline values: CDR1 MNHEY, CDR2 SVGEGT. The CDR3 here is CASSPLLGRQATDQPQHF. DNA for the CDR3: TGTGCCAGCAGTCCTTTATTAGGCAGACAGGCCACCGATCAGCCCCAGCATTTT.